Presented here are 5 T cell receptor beta chains from one specimen sequenced in a study of blood T cell repertoires in COVID-19. Using immunoSEQ multiplex PCR, the repertoire was profiled, and TCRdb retains in-frame clones only, with some absent. The data contain 200,000 to 250,000 clones, 90% of them singletons. The sequenced material came from PBMCs or T cells enriched from blood (not recorded which). Source of these receptors: a man aged 25 to 45 who had been exposed to COVID-19.

This rearrangement joins TRBV7-2 to TRBJ2-2, with TRBD2 identical over 10 bases. From germline, CDR1 is SGHTA and CDR2 FQGNSA. V lost 4 bases, J lost 4 bases, and 6 bases stayed unmatched. The CDR3 extends over 16 amino acids. Here the CDR3 DNA reads TGTGCCAGCAGCTACTCAGCGGGGGGGACCACCGGGGAGCTGTTTTTT. It codes for CASSYSAGGTTGELFF.

The chain combines TRBV7-8 with TRBJ2-6; TRBD2 aligns across 7 bases. The CDR3 covers 19 residues. Germline loops: CDR1 SGHVS, CDR2 FQNEAQ. J lost 3 bases, V lost 0 bases, and 11 bases had no gene match. The CDR3 sequence: CASSLALGGSSSGANVLTF. In DNA, the CDR3 is TGTGCCAGCAGCTTAGCGCTAGGCGGGAGTTCGAGTGGGGCCAACGTCCTGACTTTC.

This chain links TRBV11-2 with TRBJ2-7; D is possibly TRBD2 (5 bases). CDR3 length equals 13 residues. The germline CDR1 and CDR2 sequences are SGHAT and FQNNGV. The ends were cut back, 4 bases at V and 0 bases at J, with 7 bases in the middle. The CDR3 nucleotides are TGTGCCAGCAGCTCCGGGGTCTCCTACGAGCAGTACTTC. It yields the protein CASSSGVSYEQYF.

This chain connects TRBV2 to TRBJ2-4, with 8 bases lining up with TRBD2. The trim removed 6 bases at V and 6 bases at J, leaving 13 bases unmatched. CDR3 length equals 16 residues. CDR1 is SNHLY and CDR2 is FYNNEI in the germline V gene. CDR3 coding DNA: TGTGCCAGCAGACCTATCGTAGCGGGGAGAAGAAACATTCAGTACTTC. Its translation is CASRPIVAGRRNIQYF.

The chain combines TRBV19 with TRBJ2-3; 8 positions match TRBD1. Germline CDR1 reads LNHDA; CDR2 reads SQIVND (reference sequence). Trimming took 8 bases from V and 6 from J; bases not matched to a gene: 10. This CDR3 spans 14 amino acids. The CDR3, as DNA: TGTGCCAGTGGACCGGGACAGGTGGAGGATACGCAGTATTTT. It is translated as CASGPGQVEDTQYF.